The 22 T cell receptor beta chains in this list originate from one sample, sequenced in a study of T cells in Graves' hyperthyroidism and ophthalmopathy. Amplification targeted TCR beta CDR3 regions from RNA transcripts. Using the HTBI primer set, a first-round RT-PCR was run on the TCR CDR3. TCRdb itself ran the multiplex PCR reads through MiXCR, one entry per CDR3 protein. The data show approximately 720,000 distinct CDR3 sequences, approximately 19% seen once. What was sequenced was blood. The receptor source for this set is a woman between 45 and 60 years old with Graves' hyperthyroidism that later progressed to Graves' ophthalmopathy.

This clonotype has a count of ten or more. The chain combines TRBV3-1 with TRBJ1-4, with 7 bases identical to TRBD1. The germline CDR1 and CDR2 sequences are LGHDT and YNNKEL (reference sequence). CDR3 length equals 15 residues. Germline trimming cut 4 bases from V and 7 bases from J; bases unmatched to any gene: 9. The CDR3 is CASSPSGTAVEKLFF. The DNA of the CDR3 is TGTGCCAGCAGCCCCTCCGGGACAGCCGTTGAAAAACTGTTTTTT. Based on the CDR3 plus reference TRBV3-1 and TRBJ1-4, the full variable domain is DTAVSQTPKYLVTQMGNDKSIKCEQNLGHDTMYWYKQDSKKFLKIMFSYNNKELIINETVPNRFSPKSPDKAHLNLHINSLELGDSAVYFCASSPSGTAVEKLFFGSGTQLSVL.

This clonotype was recorded a few times. The chain links TRBV12-3 or TRBV12-4 to TRBJ1-4; 8 bases agree with TRBD1. The CDR3 is 14 residues long. Trimming cost V 5 bases and J 4 bases; bases outside gene matches: 3. The CDR3 nucleotides are TGTGCCAGCAGTCGACAGGGGATTAATGAAAAACTGTTTTTT. Protein sequence: CASSRQGINEKLFF.

The chain is built from TRBV2 and TRBJ2-5, with D possibly TRBD2 on 6 matching bases. CDR3 length equals 13 residues. Germline V lookup: CDR1 SNHLY, CDR2 FYNNEI. V was pared by 5 bases and J by 4 bases, with 11 bases between. The CDR3, as DNA: TGTGCCAGCAGTTATGGTAGCGGAGAGACCCAGTACTTC. Residues: CASSYGSGETQYF. Using reference TRBV2 and TRBJ2-5 for the parts outside the CDR3, the full variable domain is EPEVTQTPSHQVTQMGQEVILRCVPISNHLYFYWYRQILGQKVEFLVSFYNNEISEKSEIFDDQFSVERPDGSNFTLKIRSTKLEDSAMYFCASSYGSGETQYFGPGTRLLVL.

This chain connects TRBV5-6 to TRBJ1-2, with a weak D call TRBD1 (6 bases). Germline CDR1 SGHDT, CDR2 YYEEEE. The V end was cut by 6 bases, the J end by 3 bases, with 15 bases between. The CDR3 is 14 amino acids. CDR3 in DNA: TGTGCCAGCACCTGGGGGCCTGGGGACTATGGCTACACCTTC. This translates into CASTWGPGDYGYTF.

In this sample, this clonotype turned up many times. This chain uses TRBV12-3 or TRBV12-4 with TRBJ2-1; D ambiguous. CDR3 size: 16 residues. The germline V and J ends were trimmed by 2 bases and 5 bases, with 16 bases remaining between them. The CDR3 is CASSLYWQVEHNEQFF. Here the CDR3 DNA reads TGTGCCAGCAGTTTATACTGGCAGGTGGAGCACAATGAGCAGTTCTTC.

This clonotype occurred a few times. The V and J genes are TRBV5-1 and TRBJ2-3, with 8 bases that match TRBD2. Germline loops: CDR1 SGHRS, CDR2 YFSETQ. V trimming: 4 bases; J trimming: 4 bases; junction bases outside the gene matches: 5. CDR3 length: 14 residues. Here the CDR3 reads CASSATSGSDTQYF. Here the CDR3 DNA reads TGCGCCAGCAGCGCAACTAGCGGTTCAGATACGCAGTATTTT.

The chain is built from TRBV7-6 and TRBJ2-5, with D tentatively TRBD1 or TRBD2 (5 bases each). Between the trimmed V and J ends, which lost 4 bases and 4 bases, there was a span of 13 bases. CDR3 length: 14 amino acids. The germline CDR1 and CDR2 sequences are SGHVS and FNYEAQ. CDR3 nucleotide sequence: TGTGCCAGCAGCTACCTACGGGGCCGAGAGACCCAGTACTTC. Encoded protein: CASSYLRGRETQYF.

This chain joins TRBV20-1 and TRBJ2-1; perhaps D is TRBD1 or TRBD2 (5 bases each). Trimming pared 3 bases from V and 3 bases from J, leaving 18 bases between. Germline V gene lookup returns CDR1 DFQATT and CDR2 SNEGSKA (reference sequence). The CDR3 spans 16 residues. The CDR3 is CSARGPGRNGYNEQFF. As DNA, the CDR3 is TGCAGTGCTAGGGGGCCAGGGAGAAACGGCTACAATGAGCAGTTCTTC.

There are a few counts of this clonotype. The chain uses TRBV4-1 and TRBJ2-5; TRBD2 aligns across 8 bases. The V gene's germline CDR1 is MGHRA and CDR2 YSYEKL. The junction had 6 bases not matched to a gene; V was cut back by 1 base and J by 5 bases. This CDR3 has 15 amino acids. CDR3 in DNA: TGCGCCAGCAGCCAAGTCGGACTAGCAGCTGAGACCCAGTACTTC. Translating it yields CASSQVGLAAETQYF.

This clonotype was seen a few times. The chain has TRBV10-3 and TRBJ2-7; 7 bases map to TRBD1. CDR1 and CDR2 from the germline V gene are ENHRY and SYGVKD. The CDR3 is 13 amino acids. J lost 1 base, V lost 6 bases, and 3 bases had no gene match. Here the CDR3 reads CAIRLQGSYEQYF. The CDR3 DNA reads TGTGCCATCAGATTACAGGGGTCCTACGAGCAGTACTTC.

This clonotype has only a few counts. CDR3 residues: CASSQADREEGEKLFF. Here the CDR3 DNA reads TGCGCCAGCAGCCAAGCCGACAGGGAAGAAGGTGAAAAACTGTTTTTT. The rearrangement joins TRBV4-1 to TRBJ1-4; TRBD1 matches at 7 bases. Germline-derived CDR1 and CDR2 are MGHRA and YSYEKL. Losses at the gene ends were 1 base for V and 7 bases for J; bases not matched to a gene: 9. The CDR3 is 16 residues long.

Ten or more counts support this clonotype. The chain is built from TRBV28 and TRBJ2-5; no clear D. Germline assignment: CDR1 MDHEN and CDR2 SYDVKM. V was trimmed by 7 bases and J by 2 bases, leaving 14 bases between them. The CDR3 is 14 amino acids. The CDR3 loop reads CASTWGGQQETQYF. The DNA of the CDR3 is TGTGCCAGCACTTGGGGTGGGCAGCAAGAGACCCAGTACTTC.

This clonotype has a count of ten or more. The V gene is TRBV20-1, the J gene TRBJ2-1; D not resolved. Trimming took off 6 bases at V and 8 bases at J, with 11 bases between the two ends. Germline-derived CDR1 and CDR2 are DFQATT and SNEGSKA (reference sequence). The length of the CDR3 is 11 residues. The CDR3 coding sequence is TGCAGTGCCCCCTGGCGGTATGAGCAGTTCTTC. The encoded protein is CSAPWRYEQFF.

The rearrangement links TRBV6-2 or TRBV6-3 to TRBJ2-5; possible D gene TRBD2, 6 bases. CDR1 and CDR2 from the germline V gene are MNHEY and SVGEGT. V lost 7 bases and J lost 5, with 14 bases in between. The CDR3 has 13 residues. The CDR3 region has the DNA TGTGCCAGCACCCATTGGGGGAGGGAGACCCAGTACTTC. This sequence encodes CASTHWGRETQYF.

The rearrangement joins TRBV5-6 to TRBJ1-2; the D is unclear. The CDR3 covers 15 residues. Germline values: CDR1 SGHDT, CDR2 YYEEEE. V lost 4 bases and J lost 1, with 14 bases in between. The CDR3 DNA reads TGTGCCAGCAGCGTCGCCACATCCTTTAACTATGGCTACACCTTC. Translated: CASSVATSFNYGYTF.

Only a few counts were recorded for this clonotype. CDR3 coding DNA: TGCAGTGCTGAGGACCTGGCAGGCGCCCAAGAGACCCAGTACTTC. It encodes CSAEDLAGAQETQYF. The V and J genes are TRBV20-1 and TRBJ2-5; D not resolved. The CDR3 is 15 residues long. Deletions cut 5 bases from V and 1 base from J, with 17 bases between. Germline CDR1 DFQATT, CDR2 SNEGSKA (reference sequence).

The chain has TRBV27 and TRBJ2-3; tentative D call: TRBD2 (6 bases). V shed 2 bases and J shed 8 bases, with 8 bases lying between them. In germline, CDR1 is MNHEY, CDR2 SMNVEV (reference sequence). This CDR3 is 12 amino acids long. This CDR3 reads CASSLRGGTQYF. Here the CDR3 DNA reads TGTGCCAGCAGTTTAAGGGGAGGTACGCAGTATTTT.

This clonotype has just a few counts. The chain couples TRBV5-1 to TRBJ1-1; TRBD1 matches at 7 bases. The J segment lost 7 bases and the V segment lost 0 bases, leaving 9 bases of the junction unmatched. CDR1 SGHRS and CDR2 YFSETQ come from the germline V gene. The CDR3 length is 15 residues. The CDR3 sequence: CASSLDYGTANEAFF. CDR3 nucleotides: TGCGCCAGCAGCTTGGACTACGGGACAGCCAATGAAGCTTTCTTT.

This clonotype was counted many times. The J gene is TRBJ2-3, the V gene TRBV29-1; D is unclear. Trimming shortened V by 5 bases and J by 0 bases, and 18 bases separated the two germline ends. Germline values: CDR1 SQVTM, CDR2 ANQGSEA. The CDR3 covers 16 residues. CDR3 sequence reads: CSVPGSRSSSTDTQYF. The CDR3 coding sequence is TGCAGCGTTCCTGGAAGTCGGTCGTCTAGCACAGATACGCAGTATTTT.

The table lists this clonotype with many counts. The chain uses TRBV9 and TRBJ1-1; possible D gene TRBD1, 5 bases. Germline CDR1 is SGDLS and CDR2 is YYNGEE. This CDR3 comprises 14 residues. Trimming left V 3 bases short and J 6 bases short, with 15 bases between. The CDR3 nucleotides are TGTGCCAGCAGCGCCCCGAACAGGTTCCCTGAAGCTTTCTTT. Amino acids: CASSAPNRFPEAFF.

V and J are TRBV6-2 or TRBV6-3 and TRBJ1-1; 7 nucleotides line up with TRBD1. The germline V gene has CDR1 MNHEY and CDR2 SVGEGT. After removal of 3 bases from V and 1 base from J, the junction contained 11 bases not matched to a gene. The CDR3 length is 17 residues. The DNA of the CDR3 is TGTGCCAGCAGTTATCTACCCCTCGACAGGGCGAACACTGAAGCTTTCTTT. This codes for CASSYLPLDRANTEAFF.

This clonotype was recorded at least ten times. V usage is TRBV12-3 or TRBV12-4 and J usage is TRBJ1-3; D gene unclear. The V and J ends lost 3 bases and 2 bases respectively, with 14 bases between them. CDR3 length equals 16 residues. CDR3 bases: TGTGCCAGCAGTTTGTGGCTCCAGCCTCCTGGAAACACCATATATTTT. Its translation is CASSLWLQPPGNTIYF.